The 9 T cell receptor beta chains in this list originate from one sample, sequenced in a study of early T cells in non-severe SARS-CoV-2 infection. Each CDR3 protein is one row after TCRdb ran MiXCR on the 5' RACE reads. Seen here are around 65,000 distinct CDR3 sequences, around an eighth observed once, and the top ten hold 1.3% to 1.5%. The material sequenced was whole blood, taken at baseline. These TCRs come from an adult who was a healthcare worker with PCR-confirmed SARS-CoV-2 infection or an uninfected control (not recorded which).

The chain joins TRBV19 to TRBJ2-3; 11 bases match TRBD2. CDR1 LNHDA and CDR2 SQIVND come from the germline V gene (reference sequence). This CDR3 contains 16 residues. With V trimmed by 5 bases and J by 4 bases, 8 bases remained unmatched. The CDR3 bases are TGTGCCAGTAGTCAAAGACTAGCGGGGTTAGCAGATACGCAGTATTTT. Residues: CASSQRLAGLADTQYF.

This clonotype was detected only a few times. The chain combines TRBV28 with TRBJ2-1; 8 nucleotides line up with TRBD2. V gave up 6 bases and J gave up 3 bases; unmatched junction bases: 4. Germline V gene sequence: CDR1 MDHEN, CDR2 SYDVKM. CDR3 length: 14 residues. The CDR3: CASSRGTSYNEQFF. The DNA of the CDR3 is TGTGCCAGCAGCCGGGGGACTAGCTACAATGAGCAGTTCTTC.

This clonotype was counted between two and nine times. The J gene is TRBJ2-2, the V gene TRBV6-6; possible D gene TRBD1, 6 bases. Germline V gene lookup returns CDR1 MNHNY and CDR2 SVGAGI (reference sequence). Trimming removed 0 bases at V and 0 bases at J, with 8 bases between. This CDR3 region has 16 residues. This CDR3 reads CASSYSPGANTGELFF. CDR3 bases: TGTGCCAGCAGTTACTCCCCAGGGGCGAACACCGGGGAGCTGTTTTTT.

Many counts were recorded for this clonotype. The V gene is TRBV3-1, the J gene TRBJ1-1; perhaps TRBD1 as D (5 bases). CDR1 is LGHDT and CDR2 is YNNKEL in the germline V gene (reference sequence). The length of the CDR3 is 16 residues. Trimming left V 1 base short and J 4 bases short, with 16 bases between. The CDR3 loop is CASSQVGGLGGTEAFF. In DNA form, the CDR3 reads TGTGCCAGCAGCCAAGTTGGAGGGCTTGGGGGCACTGAAGCTTTCTTT.

The rearrangement joins TRBV5-1 to TRBJ2-2; 8 bases are shared with TRBD2. V trimming: 3 bases; J trimming: 4 bases; junction bases outside the gene matches: 8. The germline V gene encodes CDR1 SGHRS and CDR2 YFSETQ. The CDR3 sequence is 16 residues long. The CDR3 coding sequence is TGCGCCAGCAGCTCTATGACTAGCGTTAGCACCGGGGAGCTGTTTTTT. Translating gives CASSSMTSVSTGELFF.

The V call is TRBV6-2 or TRBV6-3, the J call TRBJ2-5; 8 bases agree with TRBD1. This CDR3 region has 17 residues. Per germline, CDR1 MNHEY and CDR2 SVGEGT. V was clipped by 2 bases and J by 4 bases; unmatched bases: 12. The CDR3 nucleotides read TGTGCCAGCAGTTACGTACTTGATGCAGGGACAGGAGAGACCCAGTACTTC. Encoded protein: CASSYVLDAGTGETQYF.

The J gene is TRBJ1-1, the V gene TRBV20-1; D is undetermined. Deletions cut 3 bases from V and 0 bases from J, with 5 bases between. Germline CDR1 DFQATT, CDR2 SNEGSKA (reference sequence). This CDR3 comprises 12 residues. The CDR3 loop reads CSARGLNTEAFF. CDR3 bases: TGCAGTGCTAGGGGCTTGAACACTGAAGCTTTCTTT.

This clonotype appeared a few times. J is TRBJ2-2 and V is TRBV7-2; no clear D. CDR1 SGHTA and CDR2 FQGNSA come from the germline V gene. The CDR3 length is 15 residues. With 5 bases removed from V and 4 bases from J, the gap between germline ends came to 14 bases. DNA for the CDR3: TGTGCCAGCAGCCCCGCCGCGGTTGGCACCGGGGAGCTGTTTTTT. This codes for CASSPAAVGTGELFF. The whole variable domain, remainder taken from reference TRBV7-2 and TRBJ2-2, is GAGVSQSPSNKVTEKGKDVELRCDPISGHTALYWYRQSLGQGLEFLIYFQGNSAPDKSGLPSDRFSAERTGGSVSTLTIQRTQQEDSAVYLCASSPAAVGTGELFFGEGSRLTVL.

The chain is built from TRBV7-8 and TRBJ2-7, with D perhaps matching TRBD1 (5 bases). V was pared by 1 base and J by 4 bases, with 17 bases between. The CDR3 covers 16 residues. The germline gives CDR1 SGHVS, CDR2 FQNEAQ. CDR3 bases: TGTGCCAGCAGCTTAGGTGGGCAGGGTGTGGGTTACGAGCAGTACTTC. Translated, it gives CASSLGGQGVGYEQYF.